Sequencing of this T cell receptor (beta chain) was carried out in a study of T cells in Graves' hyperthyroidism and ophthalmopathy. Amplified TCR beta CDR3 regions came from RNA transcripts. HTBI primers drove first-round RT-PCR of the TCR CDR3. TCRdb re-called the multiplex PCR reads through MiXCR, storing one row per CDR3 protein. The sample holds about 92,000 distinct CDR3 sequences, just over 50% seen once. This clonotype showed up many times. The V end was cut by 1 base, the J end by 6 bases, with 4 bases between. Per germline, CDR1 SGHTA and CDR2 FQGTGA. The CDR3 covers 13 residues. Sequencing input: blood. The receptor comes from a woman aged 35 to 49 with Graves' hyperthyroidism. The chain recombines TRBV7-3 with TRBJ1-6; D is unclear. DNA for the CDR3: TGTGCCAGCAGCTTAAGTAGTAATTCACCCCTCCACTTT. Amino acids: CASSLSSNSPLHF.